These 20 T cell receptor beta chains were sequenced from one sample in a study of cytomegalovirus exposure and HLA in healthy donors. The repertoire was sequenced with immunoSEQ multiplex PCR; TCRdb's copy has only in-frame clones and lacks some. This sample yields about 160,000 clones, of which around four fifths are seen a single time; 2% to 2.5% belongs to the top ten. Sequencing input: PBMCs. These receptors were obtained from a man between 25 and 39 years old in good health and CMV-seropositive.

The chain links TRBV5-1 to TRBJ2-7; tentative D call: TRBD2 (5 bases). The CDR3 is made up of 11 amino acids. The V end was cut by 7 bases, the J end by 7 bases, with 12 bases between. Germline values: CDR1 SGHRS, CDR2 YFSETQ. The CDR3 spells CASGSMGEQYF. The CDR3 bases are TGCGCCAGCGGGAGTATGGGTGAGCAGTACTTC.

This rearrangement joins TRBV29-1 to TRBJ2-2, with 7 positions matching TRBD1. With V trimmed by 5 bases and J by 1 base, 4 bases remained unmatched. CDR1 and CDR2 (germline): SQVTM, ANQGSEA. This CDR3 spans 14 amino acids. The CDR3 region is CSVQDRLNTGELFF. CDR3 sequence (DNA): TGCAGCGTTCAGGACAGGCTGAACACCGGGGAGCTGTTTTTT.

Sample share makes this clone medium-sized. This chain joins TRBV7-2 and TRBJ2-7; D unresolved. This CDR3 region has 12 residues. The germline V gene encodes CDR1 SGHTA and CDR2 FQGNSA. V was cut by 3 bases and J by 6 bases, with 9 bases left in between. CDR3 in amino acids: CASSFSVSEQYF. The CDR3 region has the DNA TGTGCCAGCAGCTTCTCGGTCTCCGAGCAGTACTTC.

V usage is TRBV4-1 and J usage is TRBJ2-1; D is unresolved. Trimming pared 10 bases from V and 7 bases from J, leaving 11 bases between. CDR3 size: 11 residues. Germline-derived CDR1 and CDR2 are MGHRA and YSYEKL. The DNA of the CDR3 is TGCGCCACCCGCTCCGGGAATGAGCAGTTCTTC. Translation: CATRSGNEQFF.

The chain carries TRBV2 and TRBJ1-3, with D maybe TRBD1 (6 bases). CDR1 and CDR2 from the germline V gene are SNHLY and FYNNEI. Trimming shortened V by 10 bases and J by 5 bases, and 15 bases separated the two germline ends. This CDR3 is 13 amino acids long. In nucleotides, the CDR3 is TGTGCCACCGAGGGGGGGGATCGAAACACCATATATTTT. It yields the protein CATEGGDRNTIYF.

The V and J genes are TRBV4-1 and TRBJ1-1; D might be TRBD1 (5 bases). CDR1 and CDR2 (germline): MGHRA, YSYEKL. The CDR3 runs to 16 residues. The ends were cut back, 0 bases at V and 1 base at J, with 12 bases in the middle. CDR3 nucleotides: TGCGCCAGCAGCCAAGATATTGGGGCACAGAACACTGAAGCTTTCTTT. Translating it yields CASSQDIGAQNTEAFF.

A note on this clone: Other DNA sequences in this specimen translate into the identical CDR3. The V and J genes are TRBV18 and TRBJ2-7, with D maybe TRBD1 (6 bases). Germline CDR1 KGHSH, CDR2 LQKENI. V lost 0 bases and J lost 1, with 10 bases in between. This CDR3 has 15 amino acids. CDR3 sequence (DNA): TGTGCCAGCTCACCACCAGGTCAGGGGTCCTACGAGCAGTACTTC. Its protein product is CASSPPGQGSYEQYF.

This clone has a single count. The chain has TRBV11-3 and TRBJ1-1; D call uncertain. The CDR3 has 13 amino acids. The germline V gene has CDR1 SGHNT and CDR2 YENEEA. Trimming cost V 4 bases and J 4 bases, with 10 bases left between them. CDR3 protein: CASSSTDGTEAFF. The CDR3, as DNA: TGTGCCAGCAGCTCGACTGACGGCACTGAAGCTTTCTTT.

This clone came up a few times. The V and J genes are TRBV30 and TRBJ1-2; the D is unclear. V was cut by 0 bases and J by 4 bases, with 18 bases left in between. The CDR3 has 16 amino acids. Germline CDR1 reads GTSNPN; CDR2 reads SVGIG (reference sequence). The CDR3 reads CAWSVLGEAPVYGYTF. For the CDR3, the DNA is TGTGCCTGGAGTGTACTGGGAGAGGCCCCTGTCTATGGCTACACCTTC.

CDR3 sequence reads: CATSRVGTGYNEQFF. As DNA, the CDR3 is TGTGCCACCAGCAGAGTTGGGACAGGTTACAATGAGCAGTTCTTC. V and J are TRBV15 and TRBJ2-1; 8 bases align to TRBD1. This CDR3 has 15 residues. Per germline, CDR1 LNHNV and CDR2 YYDKDF (reference sequence). V was pared by 1 base and J by 4 bases, with 3 bases of the junction left unmatched.

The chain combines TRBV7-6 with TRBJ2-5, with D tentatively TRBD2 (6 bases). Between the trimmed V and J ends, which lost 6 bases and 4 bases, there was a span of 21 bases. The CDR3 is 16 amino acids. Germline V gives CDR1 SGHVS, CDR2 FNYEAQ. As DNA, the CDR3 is TGTGCCAGCAGTCCAGAGCCCGAGCGGAGGGGAGAGACCCAGTACTTC. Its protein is CASSPEPERRGETQYF.

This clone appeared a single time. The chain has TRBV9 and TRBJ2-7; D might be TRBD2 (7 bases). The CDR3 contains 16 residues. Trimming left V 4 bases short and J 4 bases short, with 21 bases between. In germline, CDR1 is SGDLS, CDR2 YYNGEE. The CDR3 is CASSQGSGTTVYEQYF. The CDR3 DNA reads TGTGCCAGCAGCCAAGGGAGCGGGACAACGGTTTACGAGCAGTACTTC.

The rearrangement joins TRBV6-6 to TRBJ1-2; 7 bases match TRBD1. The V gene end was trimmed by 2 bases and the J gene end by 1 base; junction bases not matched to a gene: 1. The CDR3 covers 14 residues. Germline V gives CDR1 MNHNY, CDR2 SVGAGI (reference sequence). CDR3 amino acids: CASSYPGGNYGYTF. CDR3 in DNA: TGTGCCAGCAGTTACCCAGGGGGTAACTATGGCTACACCTTC.

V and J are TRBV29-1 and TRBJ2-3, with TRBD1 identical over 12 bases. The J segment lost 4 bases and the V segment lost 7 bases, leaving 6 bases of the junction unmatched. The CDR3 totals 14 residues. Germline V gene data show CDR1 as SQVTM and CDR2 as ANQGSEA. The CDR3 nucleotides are TGCAGCGGCGACGGGACAGGGGGCTCAGATACGCAGTATTTT. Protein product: CSGDGTGGSDTQYF.

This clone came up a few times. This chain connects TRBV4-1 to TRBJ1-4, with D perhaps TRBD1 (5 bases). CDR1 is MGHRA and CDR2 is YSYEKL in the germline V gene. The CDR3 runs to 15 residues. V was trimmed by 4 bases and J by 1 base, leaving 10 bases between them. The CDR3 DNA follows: TGCGCCAGCAGCCGATACGGGGGAACTAATGAAAAACTGTTTTTT. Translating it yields CASSRYGGTNEKLFF.

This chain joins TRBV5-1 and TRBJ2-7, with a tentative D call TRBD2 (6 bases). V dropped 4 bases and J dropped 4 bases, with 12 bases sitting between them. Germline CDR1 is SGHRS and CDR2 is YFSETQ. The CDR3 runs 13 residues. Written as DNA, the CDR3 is TGCGCCAGCAGCGGTGGAGGGGCTTACGAGCAGTACTTC. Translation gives CASSGGGAYEQYF. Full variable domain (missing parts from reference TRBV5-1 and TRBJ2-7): KAGVTQTPRYLIKTRGQQVTLSCSPISGHRSVSWYQQTPGQGLQFLFEYFSETQRNKGNFPGRFSGRQFSNSRSEMNVSTLELGDSALYLCASSGGGAYEQYFGPGTRLTVT.

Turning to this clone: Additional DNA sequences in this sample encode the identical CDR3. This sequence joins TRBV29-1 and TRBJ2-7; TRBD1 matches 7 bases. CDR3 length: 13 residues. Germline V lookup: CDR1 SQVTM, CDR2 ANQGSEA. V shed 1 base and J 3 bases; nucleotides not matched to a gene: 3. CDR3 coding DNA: TGCAGCGTTGAAGGCGGACAGGACTACGAGCAGTACTTC. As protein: CSVEGGQDYEQYF.

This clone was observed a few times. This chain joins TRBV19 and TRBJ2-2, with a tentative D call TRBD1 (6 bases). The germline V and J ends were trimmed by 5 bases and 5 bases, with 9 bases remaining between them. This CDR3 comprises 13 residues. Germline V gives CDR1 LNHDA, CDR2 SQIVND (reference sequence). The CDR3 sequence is CASSFDRTGELFF. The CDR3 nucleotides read TGTGCCAGTAGTTTCGACAGGACCGGGGAGCTGTTTTTT.

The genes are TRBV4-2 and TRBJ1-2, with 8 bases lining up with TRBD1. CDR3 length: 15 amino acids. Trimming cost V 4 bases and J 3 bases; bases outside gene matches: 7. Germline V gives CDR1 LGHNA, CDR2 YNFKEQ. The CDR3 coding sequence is TGTGCCAGCAGCCCGAACACACAGGGGGACTATGGCTACACCTTC. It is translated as CASSPNTQGDYGYTF.

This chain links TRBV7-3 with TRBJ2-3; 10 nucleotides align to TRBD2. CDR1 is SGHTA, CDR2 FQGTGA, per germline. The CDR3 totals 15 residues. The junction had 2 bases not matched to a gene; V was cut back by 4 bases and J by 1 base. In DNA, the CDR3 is TGTGCCAGCAGCTCCACTAGCGGGGGCACAGATACGCAGTATTTT. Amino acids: CASSSTSGGTDTQYF.